This T cell receptor (beta chain) comes out of a study of cytomegalovirus exposure and HLA in healthy donors. V was cut by 4 bases and J by 2 bases, with 13 bases left in between. Germline V gives CDR1 SGHTS, CDR2 YDEGEE. The CDR3 runs 14 residues. General observations from the study: While the bulk of TCR sequences proved rare, some public TCRs turned up in many donors. According to a later analysis, most TCR beta chains associated with CMV appeared HLA-restricted. A later analysis appeared to link common viral pathogens to several of the most significant clusters. According to an earlier analysis, most TCR beta V segments yielded productive rearrangements about 90% or about 30% of the time.

The PCR used 60 Vbeta and 13 Jbeta primers. Sequencing used immunoSEQ multiplex PCR; TCRdb keeps in-frame clones, though not all of them. The sample totals 100,000 or so clones. In the case of this clone: Its antigen is currently unknown.

This sequence was found in a woman aged 30 to 39 in good health and CMV-seronegative. The sequenced material came from PBMCs. The chain employs TRBV5-8 and TRBJ2-7; a weak D match, TRBD2 (6 bases). The CDR3 here is CASSTGLSTYEQYF. The CDR3 nucleotides are TGTGCCAGCAGCACGGGACTGTCTACCTACGAGCAGTACTTC.